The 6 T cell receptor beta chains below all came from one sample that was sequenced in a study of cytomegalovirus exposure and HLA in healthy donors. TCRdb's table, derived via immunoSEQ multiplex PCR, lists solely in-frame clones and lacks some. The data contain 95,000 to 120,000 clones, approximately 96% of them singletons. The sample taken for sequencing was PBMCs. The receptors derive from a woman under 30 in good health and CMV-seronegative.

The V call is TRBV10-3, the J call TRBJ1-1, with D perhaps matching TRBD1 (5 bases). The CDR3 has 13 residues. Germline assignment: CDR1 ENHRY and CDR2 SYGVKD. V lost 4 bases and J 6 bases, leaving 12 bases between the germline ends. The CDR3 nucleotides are TGTGCCATCAGTGGATTAACGGGGGCTGAAGCTTTCTTT. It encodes CAISGLTGAEAFF.

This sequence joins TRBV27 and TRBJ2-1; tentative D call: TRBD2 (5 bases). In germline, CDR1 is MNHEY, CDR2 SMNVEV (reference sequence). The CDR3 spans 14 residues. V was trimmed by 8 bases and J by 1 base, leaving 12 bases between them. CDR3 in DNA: TGTGCCAGCGGGAGATTTGGGTCCTACAATGAGCAGTTCTTC. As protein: CASGRFGSYNEQFF.

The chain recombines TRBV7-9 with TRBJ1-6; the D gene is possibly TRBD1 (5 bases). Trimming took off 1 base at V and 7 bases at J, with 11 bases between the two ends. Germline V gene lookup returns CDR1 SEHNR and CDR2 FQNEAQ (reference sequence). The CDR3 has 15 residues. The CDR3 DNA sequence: TGTGCCAGCAGCTTAGTCGACAGAATGAATTCACCCCTCCACTTT. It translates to CASSLVDRMNSPLHF.

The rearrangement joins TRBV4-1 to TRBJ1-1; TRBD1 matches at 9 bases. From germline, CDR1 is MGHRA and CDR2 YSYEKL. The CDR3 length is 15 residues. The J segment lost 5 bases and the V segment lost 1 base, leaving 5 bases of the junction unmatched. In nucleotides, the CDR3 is TGCGCCAGCAGCCAAGGCCCTGGGACAGGGACTGAAGCTTTCTTT. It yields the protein CASSQGPGTGTEAFF.

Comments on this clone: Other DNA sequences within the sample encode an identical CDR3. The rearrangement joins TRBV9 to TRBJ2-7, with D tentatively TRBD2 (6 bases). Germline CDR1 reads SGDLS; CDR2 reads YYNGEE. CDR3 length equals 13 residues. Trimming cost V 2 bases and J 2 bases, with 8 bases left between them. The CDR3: CASSVGGTYEQYF. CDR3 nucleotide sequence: TGTGCCAGCAGCGTTGGGGGGACCTACGAGCAGTACTTC.

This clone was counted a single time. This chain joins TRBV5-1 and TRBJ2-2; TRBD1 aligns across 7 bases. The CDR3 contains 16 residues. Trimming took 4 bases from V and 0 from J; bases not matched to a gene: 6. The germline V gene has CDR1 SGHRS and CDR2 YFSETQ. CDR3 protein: CASSPRTGANTGELFF. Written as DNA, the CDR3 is TGCGCCAGCAGCCCCAGAACAGGGGCGAACACCGGGGAGCTGTTTTTT.